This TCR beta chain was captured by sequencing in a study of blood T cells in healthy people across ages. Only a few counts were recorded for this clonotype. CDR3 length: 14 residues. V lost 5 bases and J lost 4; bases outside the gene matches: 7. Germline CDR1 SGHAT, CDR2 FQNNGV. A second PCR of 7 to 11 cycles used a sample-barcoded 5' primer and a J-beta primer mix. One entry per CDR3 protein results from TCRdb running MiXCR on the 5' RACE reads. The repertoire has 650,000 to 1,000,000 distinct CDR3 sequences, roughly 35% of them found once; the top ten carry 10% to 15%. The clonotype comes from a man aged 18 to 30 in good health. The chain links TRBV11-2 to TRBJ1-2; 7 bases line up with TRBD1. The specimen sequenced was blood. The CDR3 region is CASSVSTGFYGYTF. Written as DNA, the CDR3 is TGTGCCAGCAGCGTCTCGACAGGGTTCTATGGCTACACCTTC.